The next 24 T cell receptor beta chains were all read from a single sample in a study of ipilimumab plus nivolumab after autologous stem cell transplantation. The protocol was immunoSEQ multiplex PCR, while the TCRdb copy is restricted to in-frame clones and leaves out a portion. The top ten hold 0.9% of the sample, which has approximately 40,000 clones, 80% to 95% seen once. The specimen was PBMCs, collected in a trial of ipilimumab plus nivolumab as post-transplant consolidation. Receptors were obtained from a male donor with multiple myeloma.

This chain joins TRBV7-9 and TRBJ1-1; the D gene is possibly TRBD1 (5 bases). CDR1 is SEHNR and CDR2 is FQNEAQ in the germline V gene (reference sequence). This CDR3 is built from 12 residues. The V and J ends lost 3 bases and 6 bases respectively, with 8 bases between them. DNA for the CDR3: TGTGCCAGCAGCTTTGGGGGGTCTGAAGCTTTCTTT. This translates into CASSFGGSEAFF.

V and J are TRBV18 and TRBJ2-3; D perhaps matches TRBD1 (6 bases). Germline V gene data show CDR1 as KGHSH and CDR2 as LQKENI. The CDR3 runs to 15 residues. V shed 2 bases and J shed 4 bases, with 13 bases lying between them. CDR3 in amino acids: CASSPTGMAPDTQYF. The CDR3 DNA is TGTGCCAGCTCACCAACAGGGATGGCCCCAGATACGCAGTATTTT.

On this clone itself: Other DNA sequences from this sample encode an identical CDR3 as well. The chain links TRBV19 to TRBJ1-5; D remains ambiguous. The length of the CDR3 is 11 residues. Between the trimmed V and J ends, which lost 3 bases and 9 bases, there was a span of 6 bases. CDR1 is LNHDA, CDR2 SQIVND, per germline (reference sequence). CDR3 sequence reads: CASSMGGPQHF. As DNA, the CDR3 is TGTGCCAGTAGTATGGGAGGGCCCCAGCATTTT.

The CDR3, as DNA: TGCGCCAGCAGCTTAGGGACTAGCGGGAGTTTTAGAGATACGCAGTATTTT. It yields the protein CASSLGTSGSFRDTQYF. The chain joins TRBV5-1 to TRBJ2-3; 14 nucleotides align to TRBD2. The CDR3 loop spans 17 amino acids. The germline CDR1 and CDR2 sequences are SGHRS and YFSETQ. V was pared by 2 bases and J by 5 bases, with 7 bases of the junction left unmatched.

The CDR3 region has the DNA TGTGCCAGCAGCTTAGGGACGGGAGTTGAAAAACTGTTTTTT. It codes for CASSLGTGVEKLFF. The chain uses TRBV7-2 and TRBJ1-4; D not resolved. The CDR3 has 14 amino acids. The germline V and J ends were trimmed by 1 base and 7 bases, with 10 bases remaining between them. Germline V gene sequence: CDR1 SGHTA, CDR2 FQGNSA.

The sample holds a few counts of this clone. The genes are TRBV28 and TRBJ1-5, with D possibly TRBD1 on 6 matching bases. This CDR3 contains 16 residues. V was pared by 0 bases and J by 0 bases, with 9 bases between. CDR1 is MDHEN and CDR2 is SYDVKM in the germline V gene. The CDR3 protein is CASSLWAGASNQPQHF. The CDR3 DNA reads TGTGCCAGCAGTTTATGGGCAGGGGCTAGCAATCAGCCCCAGCATTTT.

The chain carries TRBV11-2 and TRBJ2-7; 7 nucleotides match TRBD1. The CDR3 length is 14 residues. Germline V gene data show CDR1 as SGHAT and CDR2 as FQNNGV. Trimming at V came to 3 bases and at J to 2 bases, leaving 4 bases not matched to a gene. For the CDR3, the DNA is TGTGCCAGCAGCTTGGGGACAGCGACCTACGAGCAGTACTTC. Encoded protein: CASSLGTATYEQYF.

The V call is TRBV19, the J call TRBJ2-6; D might be TRBD1 or TRBD2, each matching 6 bases. This CDR3 is 17 amino acids long. Germline loops: CDR1 LNHDA, CDR2 SQIVND (reference sequence). Trimming took off 9 bases at V and 7 bases at J, with 25 bases between the two ends. CDR3 residues: CASCPLGGGLCANVLTF. The CDR3 region has the DNA TGTGCCAGCTGTCCCCTGGGGGGCGGACTTTGTGCCAACGTCCTGACTTTC.

The J gene is TRBJ2-1, the V gene TRBV7-2, with D unresolved. The length of the CDR3 is 15 residues. Germline-derived CDR1 and CDR2 are SGHTA and FQGNSA. The ends were cut back, 4 bases at V and 3 bases at J, with 13 bases in the middle. The CDR3 DNA reads as TGTGCCAGCAGCTCCCAGTCACAGAGCTACAATGAGCAGTTCTTC. Encoded protein: CASSSQSQSYNEQFF.

V gene TRBV14 combines with J gene TRBJ2-7; TRBD1 might be the D (5 bases). Germline CDR1 is SGHDN and CDR2 is FVKESK. The CDR3 runs to 13 residues. The V end was cut by 4 bases, the J end by 4 bases, with 11 bases between. The CDR3 DNA reads TGTGCCAGCAGCCCGCAGGGTCTGTACGAGCAGTACTTC. Translation gives CASSPQGLYEQYF. The full variable domain, rest sourced from reference TRBV14 and TRBJ2-7, is EAGVTQFPSHSVIEKGQTVTLRCDPISGHDNLYWYRRVMGKEIKFLLHFVKESKQDESGMPNNRFLAERTGGTYSTLKVQPAELEDSGVYFCASSPQGLYEQYFGPGTRLTVT.

This chain uses TRBV7-3 with TRBJ2-3, with D possibly being TRBD1 or TRBD2 (5 bases each). Trimming cost V 2 bases and J 5 bases, with 11 bases left between them. The CDR3 length is 14 residues. Germline assignment: CDR1 SGHTA and CDR2 FQGTGA. For the CDR3, the DNA is TGTGCCAGCAGCTTAGAGGGGAGTGGAGATACGCAGTATTTT. Protein sequence: CASSLEGSGDTQYF.

V is TRBV5-4 and J is TRBJ2-1, with TRBD1 matching 9 bases. This CDR3 comprises 14 residues. Germline-derived CDR1 and CDR2 are SGHNT and YYREEE (reference sequence). After removal of 4 bases from V and 4 bases from J, the junction contained 3 bases not matched to a gene. The CDR3 region is CASSRDREYNEQFF. CDR3 DNA: TGTGCCAGCAGCCGGGACAGGGAGTACAATGAGCAGTTCTTC.

The chain joins TRBV27 to TRBJ2-5; 12 positions match TRBD2. V dropped 7 bases and J dropped 2; count of bases not matched to a gene: 8. CDR1 is MNHEY, CDR2 SMNVEV, per germline (reference sequence). There are 16 residues in the CDR3. In nucleotides, the CDR3 is TGTGCCAGCACCGAGACTAGCGGGAGATTACAAGAGACCCAGTACTTC. Translated, it gives CASTETSGRLQETQYF.

Concerning this clone: Other nucleotide sequences from this sample produce the same CDR3. For the CDR3, the DNA is TGTGCCAGCTCAGCCGGGACAGGGGAATCACCCCTCCACTTT. Its translation is CASSAGTGESPLHF. The V call is TRBV18, the J call TRBJ1-6; 10 bases are a match to TRBD1. Germline V gene lookup returns CDR1 KGHSH and CDR2 LQKENI. V lost 5 bases and J lost 10; bases outside the gene matches: 5. This CDR3 is built from 14 residues.

The rearrangement links TRBV13 to TRBJ2-7; D perhaps matches TRBD1 (6 bases). Deletions cut 8 bases from V and 4 bases from J, with 12 bases between. The CDR3 is 12 residues long. The germline V gene encodes CDR1 PRHDT and CDR2 FYEKMQ (reference sequence). The CDR3 is CASGQGKYEQYF. Written as DNA, the CDR3 is TGTGCCAGCGGCCAGGGGAAGTACGAGCAGTACTTC.

CDR3 amino acids: CSVSGSVTDTQYF. The CDR3 nucleotides read TGCAGCGTTAGCGGGAGTGTCACAGATACGCAGTATTTT. The chain is built from TRBV29-1 and TRBJ2-3; TRBD2 matches at 8 bases. V trimming: 5 bases; J trimming: 2 bases; junction bases outside the gene matches: 3. The CDR3 loop spans 13 amino acids. In germline, CDR1 is SQVTM, CDR2 ANQGSEA.

The V call is TRBV7-2, the J call TRBJ2-5; 11 bases match TRBD1. The V gene's germline CDR1 is SGHTA and CDR2 FQGNSA. This CDR3 is built from 16 residues. After removal of 1 base from V and 6 bases from J, the junction contained 7 bases not matched to a gene. The CDR3 reads CASSLGGQGARKTQYF. The CDR3 coding sequence is TGTGCCAGCAGCTTAGGCGGACAGGGGGCACGAAAGACCCAGTACTTC.

The gene calls are TRBV15 and TRBJ2-7; the D gene is possibly TRBD1 (5 bases). Trimming removed 4 bases from V and 1 base from J, with 11 bases in between. The CDR3 runs to 14 residues. The germline V gene encodes CDR1 LNHNV and CDR2 YYDKDF (reference sequence). Here the CDR3 DNA reads TGTGCCACCAGCACAGGACAACGATCCTACGAGCAGTACTTC. Protein product: CATSTGQRSYEQYF.

The V gene is TRBV28, the J gene TRBJ2-2, with 7 positions matching TRBD1. Trimming at V came to 2 bases and at J to 4 bases, leaving 7 bases not matched to a gene. Germline CDR1 reads MDHEN; CDR2 reads SYDVKM. The length of the CDR3 is 16 residues. The CDR3 DNA is TGTGCCAGCAGTTTAATGGGGACAGTTATCACCGGGGAGCTGTTTTTT. It is translated as CASSLMGTVITGELFF.

The chain links TRBV7-6 to TRBJ2-1; 7 positions agree with TRBD1. The length of the CDR3 is 14 residues. The germline V gene encodes CDR1 SGHVS and CDR2 FNYEAQ. The V gene end was trimmed by 5 bases and the J gene end by 12 bases; junction bases not matched to a gene: 13. CDR3 sequence (DNA): TGTGCCAGCAGCCTCCAGGGGGACACCACGGGGCAGTTCTTC. Its protein product is CASSLQGDTTGQFF.

V is TRBV9 and J is TRBJ2-6; a weak D match, TRBD2 (6 bases). V was trimmed by 4 bases and J by 0 bases, leaving 17 bases between them. This CDR3 has 18 residues. The germline CDR1 and CDR2 sequences are SGDLS and YYNGEE. The CDR3 DNA follows: TGTGCCAGCAGCTCGCACGGGGGACGGACCTCTGGGGCCAACGTCCTGACTTTC. Its translation: CASSSHGGRTSGANVLTF. The complete variable domain, with remaining parts taken from reference TRBV9 and TRBJ2-6, reads DSGVTQTPKHLITATGQRVTLRCSPRSGDLSVYWYQQSLDQGLQFLIQYYNGEERAKGNILERFSAQQFPDLHSELNLSSLELGDSALYFCASSSHGGRTSGANVLTFGAGSRLTVL.

The chain couples TRBV7-3 to TRBJ1-1; TRBD1 aligns across 8 bases. Looked up from germline, CDR1 is SGHTA and CDR2 is FQGTGA. V dropped 5 bases and J dropped 4; count of bases not matched to a gene: 6. This CDR3 has 14 amino acids. Here the CDR3 reads CASSPGQGSTEAFF. CDR3 coding DNA: TGTGCCAGCAGCCCCGGACAGGGTAGCACTGAAGCTTTCTTT.

J is TRBJ1-2 and V is TRBV28; 9 bases agree with TRBD1. Germline lookup yields CDR1 MDHEN and CDR2 SYDVKM. V was pared by 3 bases and J by 4 bases, with 9 bases of the junction left unmatched. This CDR3 is built from 16 residues. The CDR3 bases are TGTGCCAGCAGTTTGGGGACAGGGAGGGAGGGCTATGGCTACACCTTC. It is translated as CASSLGTGREGYGYTF.

The chain joins TRBV19 to TRBJ2-2; 12 nucleotides agree with TRBD1. The CDR3 length is 15 residues. Germline loops: CDR1 LNHDA, CDR2 SQIVND (reference sequence). Trimming cost V 6 bases and J 7 bases; bases outside gene matches: 6. The CDR3 here is CASRTGTGGHGELFF. The CDR3 DNA is TGTGCCAGTAGGACTGGGACAGGGGGCCACGGGGAGCTGTTTTTT. Together with reference TRBV19 and TRBJ2-2, the CDR3 gives the full variable domain: DGGITQSPKYLFRKEGQNVTLSCEQNLNHDAMYWYRQDPGQGLRLIYYSQIVNDFQKGDIAEGYSVSREKKESFPLTVTSAQKNPTAFYLCASRTGTGGHGELFFGEGSRLTVL.